This TCR beta chain was sequenced during a study of cytomegalovirus exposure and HLA in healthy donors. Study-level points and caveats: Some highly shared sequence variants likely arose as a pipeline artifact. In a later analysis, specific HLA alleles were associated with over 15,000 TCR beta sequences at a 0.05 false discovery rate. Earlier results showed most TCR beta V segments being productive about 90% or about 30% of the time. Presence/absence analyses treated sequencing depth as roughly uniform across donors.

With respect to this clone: Its antigen is not known.

PCR amplification relied on 60 Vbeta primers (plus 13 Jbeta primers). Produced via immunoSEQ multiplex PCR; TCRdb's table is partial and in-frame only. There are 99,000 or so clones in the sample; around 81% occur only once, and more than 3% lies in the top ten. This sequence originates from a female donor in good health and CMV-seropositive. Specimen: PBMCs.

This CDR3 is CASSEGGTYEQYF. CDR3 DNA sequence: TGCGCCAGCTCCGAGGGAGGGACCTACGAGCAGTACTTC. This chain connects TRBV4-1 to TRBJ2-7; 7 bases map to TRBD2. The trim removed 8 bases at V and 2 bases at J, leaving 6 bases unmatched. The CDR3 extends over 13 amino acids. In germline, CDR1 is MGHRA, CDR2 YSYEKL.